Below, 21 T cell receptor beta chains from the same sample are listed, as sequenced in a study of blood T cells in healthy people across ages. With a J-beta primer mix and a sample-barcoded 5' primer, a second PCR ran about 6 to 11 cycles. MiXCR, applied by TCRdb to the 5' RACE reads, yields one record per CDR3 protein. The data contain 550,000 to 750,000 distinct CDR3 sequences, more than 20% of them seen just once; the ten biggest clones take up roughly 3.6%. Sequencing input: blood. Source of these receptors: a man in his sixties or seventies in good health.

The J gene is TRBJ2-3, the V gene TRBV9; D uncertain. In germline, CDR1 is SGDLS, CDR2 YYNGEE. V lost 2 bases to trimming and J lost 5 bases, with 6 bases between them. The CDR3 loop spans 12 amino acids. The CDR3 DNA reads as TGTGCCAGCAGCGTCCTGGGAGATACGCAGTATTTT. This codes for CASSVLGDTQYF.

This clonotype has just a few counts. This rearrangement joins TRBV7-9 to TRBJ2-3; a possible D gene is TRBD2 (6 bases). The V gene's germline CDR1 is SEHNR and CDR2 FQNEAQ (reference sequence). The ends were cut back, 6 bases at V and 4 bases at J, with 20 bases in the middle. The CDR3 sequence is 16 residues long. The CDR3 here is CASSPEAVAVADTQYF. The CDR3 bases are TGTGCCAGCAGTCCCGAGGCGGTAGCGGTGGCAGATACGCAGTATTTT.

This clonotype was found once. The chain uses TRBV28 and TRBJ2-2; weak D call: TRBD1 (5 bases). Looked up from germline, CDR1 is MDHEN and CDR2 is SYDVKM. V lost 6 bases to trimming and J lost 6 bases, with 11 bases between them. The length of the CDR3 is 13 residues. CDR3 coding DNA: TGTGCCAGCAGCGAAGGGGTTCCCGGGGAGCTGTTTTTT. Protein sequence: CASSEGVPGELFF. The whole variable domain, remainder taken from reference TRBV28 and TRBJ2-2, is DVKVTQSSRYLVKRTGEKVFLECVQDMDHENMFWYRQDPGLGLRLIYFSYDVKMKEKGDIPEGYSVSREKKERFSLILESASTNQTSMYLCASSEGVPGELFFGEGSRLTVL.

This chain uses TRBV3-1 with TRBJ2-1; the D is unclear. CDR1 is LGHDT, CDR2 YNNKEL, per germline (reference sequence). The CDR3 runs to 16 residues. Trimming took 0 bases from V and 6 from J, leaving 15 bases between them. The CDR3 sequence: CASSQEKGLRFNEQFF. CDR3 nucleotide sequence: TGTGCCAGCAGCCAAGAGAAGGGATTAAGATTCAATGAGCAGTTCTTC.

The chain is built from TRBV5-6 and TRBJ1-2, with D hard to call. Germline CDR1 reads SGHDT; CDR2 reads YYEEEE. The ends were cut back, 0 bases at V and 5 bases at J, with 20 bases in the middle. The CDR3 is 17 residues long. This CDR3 is CASSLAAWAFEAYGYTF. CDR3 nucleotides: TGTGCCAGCAGCTTGGCCGCATGGGCCTTCGAAGCTTATGGCTACACCTTC.

This clonotype showed up just a few times. This CDR3 is CASSPDRGGQFF. The CDR3 coding sequence is TGCGCCAGCAGCCCTGACAGGGGTGGGCAGTTCTTC. The gene calls are TRBV5-1 and TRBJ2-1; 8 bases fit TRBD1. This CDR3 has 12 amino acids. CDR1 and CDR2 from the germline V gene are SGHRS and YFSETQ. The V and J ends lost 4 bases and 12 bases, in that order; junction bases with no gene match: 6.

The gene calls are TRBV6-5 and TRBJ1-1, with TRBD1 matching over 9 bases. The ends lost 5 bases at V and 1 base at J; junction bases unmatched: 5. Germline lookup yields CDR1 MNHEY and CDR2 SVGAGI. The CDR3 sequence is 15 residues long. CDR3 in amino acids: CASSGTGWSNTEAFF. The CDR3 DNA reads TGTGCCAGCAGTGGGACAGGGTGGTCGAACACTGAAGCTTTCTTT.

This clonotype was detected a few times. The chain has TRBV20-1 and TRBJ2-3; 13 bases match TRBD2. V shed 6 bases and J 5 bases; nucleotides not matched to a gene: 8. The CDR3 sequence is 15 residues long. CDR1 DFQATT and CDR2 SNEGSKA come from the germline V gene (reference sequence). The CDR3 nucleotides read TGCAGTGCAGCTGGACTAGCGGGAGTGAAAGATACGCAGTATTTT. It codes for CSAAGLAGVKDTQYF.

This clonotype has more than one count but fewer than ten. The CDR3 loop reads CASSLGGRAHESQYF. CDR3 bases: TGTGCCAGCAGCTTAGGTGGGAGGGCCCACGAATCCCAGTACTTC. The chain employs TRBV7-2 and TRBJ2-5; TRBD2 agrees at 7 bases. The junction had 11 bases not matched to a gene; V was cut back by 1 base and J by 9 bases. CDR3 length: 15 residues. In germline, CDR1 is SGHTA, CDR2 FQGNSA.

The V call is TRBV7-9, the J call TRBJ2-3; 9 bases line up with TRBD2. CDR3 size: 15 residues. The J segment lost 7 bases and the V segment lost 5 bases, leaving 10 bases of the junction unmatched. CDR1 SEHNR and CDR2 FQNEAQ come from the germline V gene (reference sequence). This CDR3 reads CASSPELAGANTQYF. Written as DNA, the CDR3 is TGTGCCAGCAGCCCCGAATTAGCGGGAGCAAATACGCAGTATTTT.

The chain employs TRBV4-2 and TRBJ2-1, with TRBD2 matching over 16 bases. The CDR3 is made up of 17 amino acids. Trimming removed 4 bases from V and 2 bases from J; junction bases left unmatched: 2. CDR1 is LGHNA, CDR2 YNFKEQ, per germline. In nucleotides, the CDR3 is TGTGCCAGCAGCCCGGGACTAGCGGGAGGGCCCTACAATGAGCAGTTCTTC. Encoded protein: CASSPGLAGGPYNEQFF.

The rearrangement joins TRBV28 to TRBJ1-5; no clear D. Germline assignment: CDR1 MDHEN and CDR2 SYDVKM. Trimming removed 7 bases at V and 2 bases at J, with 6 bases between. This CDR3 region has 12 residues. In DNA form, the CDR3 reads TGTGCCAGCAATACGGGCAATCAGCCCCAGCATTTT. Protein sequence: CASNTGNQPQHF.

V usage is TRBV29-1 and J usage is TRBJ2-7, with unresolved D. The CDR3 spans 13 residues. CDR1 is SQVTM, CDR2 ANQGSEA, per germline. V dropped 0 bases and J dropped 6 bases, with 12 bases sitting between them. Here the CDR3 DNA reads TGCAGCGTTGAAGATCTAGGGTACGGCGAGCAGTACTTC. Its protein is CSVEDLGYGEQYF.

To note about this clonotype: This CDR3 fails to terminate in the conserved phenylalanine or tryptophan, so it likely reflects a read error. The chain uses TRBV3-1 and TRBJ2-5; perhaps D is TRBD1 or TRBD2 (6 bases each). The assigned J gene may be wrong: the sequence end matches TRBJ2-7 better. Per the germline V gene, CDR1 is LGHDT and CDR2 is YNNKEL (reference sequence). This CDR3 is 14 amino acids long. CDR3 sequence (DNA): TGTGCCAGCAGCCAAGCGGGGGCTTCCTACGAGCAGTACCTC. This codes for CASSQAGASYEQYL.

This clonotype was seen more than once but under ten times. For the CDR3, the DNA is TGTGCCAGCAGTTTCGCCCTGCTAGCGGGCTACGAGCAGTACTTC. Its translation is CASSFALLAGYEQYF. This rearrangement joins TRBV12-3 or TRBV12-4 to TRBJ2-1; 8 bases line up with TRBD2. The assigned J gene may be wrong: the sequence end matches TRBJ2-7 better. This CDR3 is built from 15 residues.

The V gene is TRBV4-1, the J gene TRBJ2-1; 15 nucleotides match TRBD2. Germline assignment: CDR1 MGHRA and CDR2 YSYEKL. There are 19 residues in the CDR3. Trimming took 3 bases from V and 4 from J; bases not matched to a gene: 10. The CDR3 region is CASSHVGLAGGGKYNEQFF. For the CDR3, the DNA is TGCGCCAGCAGCCACGTAGGACTAGCGGGAGGGGGTAAATACAATGAGCAGTTCTTC.

The rearrangement links TRBV18 to TRBJ2-5, with TRBD2 identical over 13 bases. The CDR3 is 17 amino acids. Germline values: CDR1 KGHSH, CDR2 LQKENI. The junction had 9 bases not matched to a gene; V was cut back by 3 bases and J by 5 bases. The CDR3 is CASSPWTSGRDLETQYF. DNA for the CDR3: TGTGCCAGCTCACCCTGGACTAGCGGGAGAGATTTGGAGACCCAGTACTTC.

The V and J genes are TRBV14 and TRBJ2-1; D perhaps matches TRBD1 (6 bases). The V gene's germline CDR1 is SGHDN and CDR2 FVKESK. V lost 2 bases to trimming and J lost 2 bases, with 10 bases between them. The CDR3 loop spans 15 amino acids. This chain's CDR3 is CASSQLTGPYNEQFF. The DNA for the CDR3 is TGTGCCAGCAGCCAATTGACAGGCCCCTACAATGAGCAGTTCTTC.

This clonotype was detected a few times. V gene TRBV7-3 combines with J gene TRBJ1-1; 8 bases are shared with TRBD1. Germline assignment: CDR1 SGHTA and CDR2 FQGTGA. This CDR3 has 15 amino acids. Trimming at V came to 4 bases and at J to 1 base, leaving 5 bases not matched to a gene. CDR3 sequence reads: CASSSQGARNTEAFF. As DNA, the CDR3 is TGTGCCAGCAGCTCCCAGGGGGCTCGGAACACTGAAGCTTTCTTT.

The chain is built from TRBV29-1 and TRBJ2-4; D possibly corresponds to TRBD2 (7 bases). The CDR3 runs 14 residues. Looked up from germline, CDR1 is SQVTM and CDR2 is ANQGSEA. The V end lost 4 bases, the J end lost 9 bases, and 19 bases lay between the germline ends. CDR3 DNA: TGCAGCGTTGGGGACGGCGGGGGCTTCCGCATTCAGTACTTC. This codes for CSVGDGGGFRIQYF.

This clonotype was observed a single time. One end of the junction fails to match germline, which may point to a read error. The chain recombines TRBV14 with TRBJ2-5, with D possibly matching TRBD2 (5 bases). Matching the DNA end better, TRBJ2-1 makes the J call doubtful. The CDR3 contains 15 residues. The germline CDR1 and CDR2 sequences are SGHDN and FVKESK. The CDR3 spells CASSQWSGRSDEQFF. The CDR3 DNA follows: TGTGCCAGTAGCCAGTGGAGCGGCAGATCCGATGAGCAGTTCTTC.